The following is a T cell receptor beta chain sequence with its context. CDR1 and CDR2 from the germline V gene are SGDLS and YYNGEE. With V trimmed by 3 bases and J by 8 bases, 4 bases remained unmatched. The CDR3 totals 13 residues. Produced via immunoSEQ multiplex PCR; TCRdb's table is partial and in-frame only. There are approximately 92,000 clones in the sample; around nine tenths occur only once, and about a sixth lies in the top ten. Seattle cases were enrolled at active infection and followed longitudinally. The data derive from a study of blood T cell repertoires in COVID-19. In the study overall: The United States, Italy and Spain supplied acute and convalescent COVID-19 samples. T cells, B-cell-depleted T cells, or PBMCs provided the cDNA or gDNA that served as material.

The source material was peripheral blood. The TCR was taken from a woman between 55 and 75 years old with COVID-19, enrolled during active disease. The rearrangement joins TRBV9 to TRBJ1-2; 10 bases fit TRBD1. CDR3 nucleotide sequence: TGTGCCAGCAGCGGCCTGACAGGGGGCGGCTACACCTTC. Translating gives CASSGLTGGGYTF.